This TCR beta chain was sequenced in a study of T cells after yellow fever vaccination. Trimming cost V 5 bases and J 0 bases, with 13 bases left between them. This CDR3 contains 14 residues. Germline V gives CDR1 GTSNPN, CDR2 SVGIG (reference sequence). A 5'RACE template-switching step, the method used to make TCR cDNA, added a universal primer site and UMIs. TCRdb passed the 5' RACE reads through MiXCR, listing each CDR3 protein once. The sample yields 60,000 to 95,000 distinct CDR3 sequences, approximately 7.3% seen once. This clonotype was picked up a small number of times. The specimen comprised CD8+ T cells sorted from PBMCs, sampled 10 to 11 days after the first yellow fever vaccination. The chain employs TRBV30 and TRBJ1-1; D perhaps matches TRBD1 (6 bases). The receptor's source is a man between 18 and 29 years old who received the YFV17D yellow fever vaccine. The chain's CDR3 is CAWETGTLNTEAFF. In nucleotides, the CDR3 is TGTGCCTGGGAAACAGGGACTTTGAACACTGAAGCTTTCTTT.